One and the same sample provided the 21 T cell receptor beta chains below, sequenced in a study of TIL therapy for anti-PD-1-resistant metastatic lung cancer. This was the immunoSEQ v3 assay. Clones were sequenced by immunoSEQ multiplex PCR, and TCRdb holds only the in-frame ones, with some missing. The sample includes some 32,000 clones, around three quarters of them seen just once. As to time point: pre-treatment sample, taken before nivolumab and TIL therapy. The sequences come from blood, collected at baseline. The receptors originated from a woman aged 30-79 years with non-small cell lung cancer.

The gene calls are TRBV6-6 and TRBJ2-7, with D perhaps matching TRBD2 (5 bases). V shed 5 bases and J shed 6 bases, with 11 bases lying between them. Germline V CDR1 and CDR2: MNHNY, SVGAGI (reference sequence). There are 12 residues in the CDR3. The CDR3 DNA follows: TGTGCCAGCAGTCAACTAGGTAGCGAGCAGTACTTC. Translating it yields CASSQLGSEQYF.

The chain combines TRBV5-1 with TRBJ2-3; 9 bases line up with TRBD2. The CDR3 is 16 amino acids. Looked up from germline, CDR1 is SGHRS and CDR2 is YFSETQ. The J segment lost 3 bases and the V segment lost 0 bases, leaving 5 bases of the junction unmatched. The CDR3 sequence is CASSLGSSGVTDTQYF. In DNA form, the CDR3 reads TGCGCCAGCAGCTTGGGTTCTAGCGGGGTAACAGATACGCAGTATTTT.

The chain carries TRBV11-3 and TRBJ2-5, with D uncertain. V was clipped by 5 bases and J by 1 base, with 8 bases between them. The germline V gene encodes CDR1 SGHNT and CDR2 YENEEA. The CDR3 loop spans 13 amino acids. CDR3: CASSARVQETQYF. Written as DNA, the CDR3 is TGTGCCAGCAGCGCTCGGGTCCAAGAGACCCAGTACTTC.

V and J are TRBV21-1 and TRBJ1-2; no DNA check was done on the table's D call, TRBD1. TRBV21-1 is a listed pseudogene. The CDR3 contains 18 residues. In DNA form, the CDR3 reads TGTGCCAGCAGCGCACCGGACAGGGGGCGCGAGCCTAACTATGGCTACACCTTC. This translates into CASSAPDRGREPNYGYTF.

This rearrangement joins TRBV19 to TRBJ2-5; 8 bases align to TRBD1. This CDR3 is built from 14 residues. Germline V CDR1 and CDR2: LNHDA, SQIVND (reference sequence). After removal of 7 bases from V and 5 bases from J, the junction contained 9 bases not matched to a gene. The CDR3 nucleotides are TGTGCCAGTACCGGTGGACAGGGAGTCGAGACCCAGTACTTC. It codes for CASTGGQGVETQYF.

The chain combines TRBV5-1 with TRBJ2-1; 10 positions agree with TRBD2. Per the germline V gene, CDR1 is SGHRS and CDR2 is YFSETQ. The CDR3 has 13 residues. V trimming: 6 bases; J trimming: 5 bases; junction bases outside the gene matches: 2. The chain's CDR3 is CASTLAGDNEQFF. Written as DNA, the CDR3 is TGCGCCAGCACTCTAGCGGGAGACAATGAGCAGTTCTTC. Full variable domain (remainder filled in from reference TRBV5-1 and TRBJ2-1): KAGVTQTPRYLIKTRGQQVTLSCSPISGHRSVSWYQQTPGQGLQFLFEYFSETQRNKGNFPGRFSGRQFSNSRSEMNVSTLELGDSALYLCASTLAGDNEQFFGPGTRLTVL.

This clone showed up just a few times. This chain uses TRBV29-1 with TRBJ1-2, with 8 bases matching TRBD1. The CDR3 length is 12 residues. Trimming at V came to 1 base and at J to 7 bases, leaving 2 bases not matched to a gene. Germline V lookup: CDR1 SQVTM, CDR2 ANQGSEA. CDR3 DNA: TGCAGCGTTGAAGGAGGACAGGGTGGCTACACCTTC. It codes for CSVEGGQGGYTF.

This sequence joins TRBV27 and TRBJ1-2; D call uncertain. Between the trimmed V and J ends, which lost 3 bases and 6 bases, there was a span of 11 bases. The germline gives CDR1 MNHEY, CDR2 SMNVEV (reference sequence). The CDR3 runs to 13 residues. This CDR3 reads CASSFSGMDGYTF. The CDR3 DNA follows: TGTGCCAGCAGTTTTTCAGGAATGGATGGCTACACCTTC.

The chain carries TRBV6-6 and TRBJ2-7; 12 bases line up with TRBD2. Germline V gives CDR1 MNHNY, CDR2 SVGAGI (reference sequence). The trim removed 2 bases at V and 6 bases at J, leaving 5 bases unmatched. The CDR3 extends over 15 amino acids. CDR3 region: CASSYQLAGGGEQYF. The DNA of the CDR3 is TGTGCCAGCAGTTACCAACTAGCGGGAGGCGGCGAGCAGTACTTC.

This chain joins TRBV30 and TRBJ1-4, with a weak D call TRBD1 (5 bases). This CDR3 region has 14 residues. V lost 3 bases and J 5 bases, leaving 13 bases between the germline ends. The germline V gene encodes CDR1 GTSNPN and CDR2 SVGIG (reference sequence). The CDR3 DNA reads as TGTGCCTGGAGCTACGGGGGAAGGAATGAAAAACTGTTTTTT. Its translation is CAWSYGGRNEKLFF. Full variable domain (remainder filled in from reference TRBV30 and TRBJ1-4): SQTIHQWPATLVQPVGSPLSLECTVEGTSNPNLYWYRQAAGRGLQLLFYSVGIGQISSEVPQNLSASRPQDRQFILSSKKLLLSDSGFYLCAWSYGGRNEKLFFGSGTQLSVL.

The CDR3 sequence is CASSIVPGSTEAFF. The CDR3 nucleotides are TGTGCCAGTAGTATTGTCCCAGGAAGCACTGAAGCTTTCTTT. The chain has TRBV19 and TRBJ1-1; D call uncertain. Germline CDR1 reads LNHDA; CDR2 reads SQIVND (reference sequence). This CDR3 region has 14 residues. Trimming removed 3 bases at V and 4 bases at J, with 12 bases between.

In its sample, this clone was seen a few times. This chain links TRBV6-5 with TRBJ2-7, with 7 bases lining up with TRBD2. The CDR3 consists of 13 residues. The V gene end was trimmed by 7 bases and the J gene end by 4 bases; junction bases not matched to a gene: 7. Germline-derived CDR1 and CDR2 are MNHEY and SVGAGI. In nucleotides, the CDR3 is TGTGCCAGCACCCCTGGCGGGGGATACGAGCAGTACTTC. Translation gives CASTPGGGYEQYF.

The CDR3 here is CAWDFEGSYEQYF. The DNA of the CDR3 is TGTGCCTGGGACTTTGAGGGCTCCTACGAGCAGTACTTC. The chain joins TRBV30 to TRBJ2-7; D might be TRBD2 (5 bases). V dropped 5 bases and J dropped 0 bases, with 11 bases sitting between them. Germline V CDR1 and CDR2: GTSNPN, SVGIG (reference sequence). This CDR3 region has 13 residues.

This clone was counted once. The rearrangement uses TRBV18 and TRBJ2-4; D might be TRBD1 or TRBD2, each matching 6 bases. The CDR3 sequence is 15 residues long. V was shortened by 3 bases and J by 5 bases, with 14 bases between the two germline ends. Germline V CDR1 and CDR2: KGHSH, LQKENI. The CDR3 spells CASSPMEGDQNIQYF. The CDR3 region has the DNA TGTGCCAGCTCACCGATGGAGGGGGACCAAAACATTCAGTACTTC.

This CDR3 reads CASSYSSNYGYTF. CDR3 in DNA: TGTGCCAGCAGTTACTCTTCGAACTATGGCTACACCTTC. The gene calls are TRBV6-5 and TRBJ1-2; D call uncertain. The germline CDR1 and CDR2 sequences are MNHEY and SVGAGI. V was pared by 0 bases and J by 2 bases, with 4 bases between. This CDR3 comprises 13 residues.

V and J are TRBV6-1 and TRBJ1-5; weak D call: TRBD1 (5 bases). V shed 3 bases and J shed 4 bases, with 13 bases lying between them. The CDR3 is made up of 15 amino acids. Germline V gives CDR1 MNHNS, CDR2 SASEGT. In DNA form, the CDR3 reads TGTGCCAGCAGTGACTGGGGCTTGGGTAATCAGCCCCAGCATTTT. Its translation is CASSDWGLGNQPQHF.

This clone occurred a few times. The gene calls are TRBV10-1 and TRBJ1-1; D is unresolved. There are 14 residues in the CDR3. Germline values: CDR1 WNHNN, CDR2 SYGVQD (reference sequence). Trimming shortened V by 2 bases and J by 5 bases, and 12 bases separated the two germline ends. The CDR3 is CASSEGKGRTEAFF. In DNA form, the CDR3 reads TGCGCCAGCAGTGAGGGTAAGGGAAGAACTGAAGCTTTCTTT.

This clone was detected once. The genes are TRBV30 and TRBJ2-2; D is perhaps TRBD1 or TRBD2 (6 bases each). Germline-derived CDR1 and CDR2 are GTSNPN and SVGIG (reference sequence). This CDR3 region has 14 residues. V was pared by 3 bases and J by 5 bases, with 13 bases between. This CDR3 reads CAWSLGGATGELFF. The CDR3 DNA reads as TGTGCCTGGAGCCTGGGGGGCGCGACCGGGGAGCTGTTTTTT.

The rearrangement uses TRBV29-1 and TRBJ2-1; the D is unclear. This CDR3 comprises 11 residues. Trimming stripped 3 bases from V and 7 bases from J, with 7 bases between. CDR1 is SQVTM and CDR2 is ANQGSEA in the germline V gene. CDR3 in amino acids: CSVDRANEQFF. The CDR3 DNA reads as TGCAGCGTTGATCGAGCGAATGAGCAGTTCTTC.

This clone appeared once. V gene TRBV5-1 combines with J gene TRBJ2-7; 7 nucleotides agree with TRBD2. V lost 3 bases to trimming and J lost 4 bases; unmatched junction nucleotides: 10. Germline CDR1 reads SGHRS; CDR2 reads YFSETQ. This CDR3 is 15 amino acids long. The CDR3 coding sequence is TGCGCCAGCAGCTCGCTCGGGACTAAGGATTACGAGCAGTACTTC. Translating gives CASSSLGTKDYEQYF.

For the CDR3, the DNA is TGTGCCAGCAGTATAGCGGGAGGCCTGTACGAGCAGTACTTC. This translates into CASSIAGGLYEQYF. This sequence joins TRBV27 and TRBJ2-7; 10 bases align to TRBD2. This CDR3 region has 14 residues. The germline CDR1 and CDR2 sequences are MNHEY and SMNVEV (reference sequence). J gave up 4 bases and V 5 bases, and 5 bases lay outside the gene matches.